This T cell receptor (beta chain) was recovered during a study of blood T cell repertoires in COVID-19. The CDR3 has 14 amino acids. CDR1 ENHRY and CDR2 SYGVKD come from the germline V gene. The V segment lost 7 bases and the J segment 5 bases; nucleotides outside the gene matches: 5. TCRdb keeps only in-frame clones here, not all; method: immunoSEQ multiplex PCR. The top ten hold around 1.5% of the sample, which has 410,000 or so clones, around 91% seen once. This chain joins TRBV10-3 and TRBJ1-1; 12 bases are a match to TRBD1. The sequencing input was peripheral blood. The TCR sequence derives from a woman aged 40 to 49 with COVID-19, enrolled during active disease. This CDR3 reads CAITWDRGQTEAFF. The CDR3 nucleotides are TGTGCCATCACCTGGGACAGGGGGCAGACTGAAGCTTTCTTT.